These T cell receptor beta chains were read from a single sample in a study of T cell responses to AZD1222 COVID-19 vaccine. Only in-frame clones appear in the TCRdb table, and some are missing; sequencing was by immunoSEQ multiplex PCR. Of about 160,000 clones in the sample, approximately 91% were seen once. The sample here was peripheral blood, taken on day 0 of AZD1222 vaccination. Receptor source: an adult in good health. CDR3s include the opening cysteine and the closing phenylalanine or tryptophan. A D gene is named only where the DNA matches it firmly. Clone size is not always given. Where it is, it says once, few, many or a class for expanded clones.

j_call | clone_size | d_call | v_call | cdr3_nt | cdr3_aa
TRBJ1-5 | . | . | TRBV4-3 | TGCGCCAGCAGCCAAGAGTGGCGGGAGTATCAGCCCCAGCATTTT | CASSQEWREYQPQHF
TRBJ2-7 | . | TRBD1 | TRBV6-2/TRBV6-3 | TGTGCCAGCAGTCAGACGACAGGGACCTACGAGCAGTACTTC | CASSQTTGTYEQYF
TRBJ2-3 | . | TRBD1 | TRBV29-1 | TGCAGCGTTGTCCGGGACAGATCCACAGATACGCAGTATTTT | CSVVRDRSTDTQYF
TRBJ1-5 | . | . | TRBV5-1 | TGCGCCAGCAGCTTGTCCGGGGGCCCCAATCAGCCCCAGCATTTT | CASSLSGGPNQPQHF
TRBJ2-7 | . | TRBD2 | TRBV10-1 | TGCGCCACCAGACCGGGGGGCTCCTACGAGCAGTACTTC | CATRPGGSYEQYF
TRBJ1-1 | . | . | TRBV6-5 | TGTGCCAGCAAGGGGATCGGGAACACTGAAGCTTTCTTT | CASKGIGNTEAFF
TRBJ2-7 | . | . | TRBV25-1 | TGTGCCAGCAGTGCTGGGGCACCGTACTACTTC | CASSAGAPYYF
TRBJ2-5 | . | TRBD1 | TRBV27 | TGTGCCGCCCAAACCCGACAGGGTGAGAAGACCCAGTACTTC | CAAQTRQGEKTQYF
TRBJ2-7 | . | . | TRBV28 | TGTGCCAGCAGTTTAGGGACACCCCCTAGGGAGCAGTACTTC | CASSLGTPPREQYF
TRBJ1-2 | . | TRBD1 | TRBV6-2/TRBV6-3 | TGTGCCAGCAGTATCGGGACAGCAGATGGCTACACCTTC | CASSIGTADGYTF
TRBJ1-2 | medium-sized | TRBD1 | TRBV9 | TGTGCCAGCAGCCCAACAGGGGGCGCAGGTGGCTACACCTTC | CASSPTGGAGGYTF
TRBJ1-6 | . | . | TRBV6-2/TRBV6-3 | TGTGCCAGCAGTTACCTCGTCGGATCACCCCTCCACTTT | CASSYLVGSPLHF
TRBJ1-2 | few | . | TRBV4-1 | TGCGCCAGCAGCCCAACAGGAGGGGGTAACTATGGCTACACCTTC | CASSPTGGGNYGYTF
TRBJ2-7 | . | TRBD2 | TRBV5-4 | TGTGCCAGCAGCTTGGCGGCGGGAGGGCCGGTCGAGCAGTACTTC | CASSLAAGGPVEQYF
TRBJ2-2 | . | TRBD1 | TRBV10-2 | TGCGCCAGCAGTGAGGGCAGAGGGACAGGGCGTGCCGGGGAGCTGTTTTTT | CASSEGRGTGRAGELFF
TRBJ1-2 | . | . | TRBV7-2 | TGTGCCAGCAGACAGGGCTCTTCCTATGGCTACACCTTC | CASRQGSSYGYTF
TRBJ1-1 | . | . | TRBV11-2 | TGTGCCAGCAGCTCCTTATATGAAGCTTTCTTT | CASSSLYEAFF
TRBJ1-1 | few | . | TRBV6-2/TRBV6-3 | TGTGCCAGCAGTTACGCATGGTCGCTTACCATGAACACTGAAGCTTTCTTT | CASSYAWSLTMNTEAFF
TRBJ1-1 | . | . | TRBV24-1 | TGTGCCACCAGTGATTTGCAAACAGGTGAAGCTTTCTTT | CATSDLQTGEAFF
TRBJ2-3 | few | . | TRBV15 | TGTGCCACCAGCACCCGACAGCTTTTCACAGATACGCAGTATTTT | CATSTRQLFTDTQYF
TRBJ2-1 | . | . | TRBV7-3 | TGTGCCAGCAGCTTAGGTTTCAGCAGGGATGAGCAGTTCTTC | CASSLGFSRDEQFF
TRBJ2-4 | . | . | TRBV12-2 | TGTGCAATCACCAACACGAAATGCGCGACACAAAACATTCAGTACTTC | CAITNTKCATQNIQYF